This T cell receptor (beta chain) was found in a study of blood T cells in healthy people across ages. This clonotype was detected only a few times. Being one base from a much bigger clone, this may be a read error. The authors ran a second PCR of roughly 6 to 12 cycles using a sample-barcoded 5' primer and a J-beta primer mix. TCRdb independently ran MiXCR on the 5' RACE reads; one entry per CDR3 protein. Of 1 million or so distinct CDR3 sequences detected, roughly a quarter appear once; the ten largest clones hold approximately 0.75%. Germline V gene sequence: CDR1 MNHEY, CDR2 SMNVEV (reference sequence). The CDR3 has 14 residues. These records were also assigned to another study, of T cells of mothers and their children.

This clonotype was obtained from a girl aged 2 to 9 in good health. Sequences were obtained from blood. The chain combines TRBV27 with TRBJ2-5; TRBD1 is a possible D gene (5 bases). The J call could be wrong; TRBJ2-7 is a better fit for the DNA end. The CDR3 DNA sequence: TGTGCCAGCATGGGGCTAGGGAACTCCTACGAGCAGTACTTC. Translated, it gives CASMGLGNSYEQYF.